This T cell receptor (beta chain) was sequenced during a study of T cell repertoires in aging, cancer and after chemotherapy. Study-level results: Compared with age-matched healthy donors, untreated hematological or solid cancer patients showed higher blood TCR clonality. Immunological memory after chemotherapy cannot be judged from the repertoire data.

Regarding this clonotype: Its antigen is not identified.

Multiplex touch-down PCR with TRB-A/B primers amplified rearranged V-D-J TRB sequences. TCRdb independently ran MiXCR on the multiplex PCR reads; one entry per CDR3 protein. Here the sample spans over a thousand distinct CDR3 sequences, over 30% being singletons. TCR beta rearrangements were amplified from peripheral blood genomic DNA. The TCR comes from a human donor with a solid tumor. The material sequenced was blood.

The CDR3 reads CSARVEGADTQYF. Here the CDR3 DNA reads TGCAGTGCTAGAGTCGAAGGGGCAGATACGCAGTATTTT. The genes are TRBV20-1 and TRBJ2-3; D may be TRBD1 (5 bases). Germline lookup yields CDR1 DFQATT and CDR2 SNEGSKA (reference sequence). This CDR3 spans 13 amino acids. Trimming stripped 1 base from V and 4 bases from J, with 9 bases between.